The following is a T cell receptor beta chain sequence with its context. This clone's antigen is unknown. No much larger clonotype is one base removed from it; base qualities were not supplied. The sample is drawn from a study of Ad26.COV2.S vaccination and SARS-CoV-2 variants (dated by TCRdb to about 2021). Background for the entire study: Donors in the vaccine arm were drawn from COV1001, a multicentre, randomized, double-blind, placebo-controlled phase I-IIa trial testing Ad26.COV2.S in healthy adults. Trial participants were randomized into five groups of five, in which low-dose or high-dose Ad26.COV2.S was given once or twice, or placebo was given on both occasions. TCRbeta repertoire sequencing served as the tool for gauging how specific and how broad the SARS-CoV-2-reactive T cell receptors were following Ad26.COV2.S vaccination. Blinding of investigators to trial group allocation was maintained during experiments and outcome assessment. A total of around 32 samples were included in the TCR-sequenced set, comprising around 19 Ad26.COV2.S vaccine recipients, 5 placebo recipients and 8 SARS-CoV-2 convalescent individuals. Ad26.COV2.S was administered intramuscularly at 5 x 10^10 or 1 x 10^11 viral particles, either as a single shot or as two shots given 56 days apart. Results and caveats for the whole study, not just this receptor: The study lacked the statistical power to compare responses across vaccine doses or regimens. According to the authors, total T cell responses may have been underestimated by the TCR breadth and depth analyses. Ad26.COV2.S recipients had higher spike-specific TCR breadth than placebo recipients (P = 0.0014). Vaccine and placebo recipients had similar non-spike TCR breadth, a finding consistent with the vaccine containing only spike. Substantial breadth of spike-specific CD8+ and CD4+ T cell responses was reported after vaccination.

The treatment or condition tag for this specimen amounts to: 15 to 20 received Ad26.COV2.S at low or high dose, single or two shots; 5 received placebo; per-sample allocation not given. For vaccine and placebo recipients, the sequenced repertoires came from samples collected on day 63 after the first injection. Between 29 July and 7 August 2020, Cohort 1b enrolled 25 adults aged 18-55 years at one site in Boston, USA. Ad26.COV2.S consisted of a replication-incompetent adenovirus type 26 vector by which a prefusion-stabilized SARS-CoV-2 spike protein from the original Wuhan strain was expressed. The immunoSEQ Assay was used to sequence TCRbeta CDR3 regions. After extraction, genomic DNA underwent amplification by bias-controlled multiplex PCR, followed by high-throughput sequencing. On the study's bioinformatics: To quantify the absolute abundance of each unique TCRbeta CDR3 region, sequences were collapsed and filtered. T cell fraction was estimated by normalizing TCRbeta template counts to usable DNA, which was measured by amplifying reference genes present in all nucleated cells. Repertoire TCRs were annotated as SARS-CoV-2-specific by exact matching of V gene, CDR3 amino acid sequence and J gene to a known reactive TCR set. MIRA supplied the reference SARS-CoV-2 TCR set, which was filtered for enrichment in COVID-19-positive ImmuneCODE repertoires so that public or cross-reactive TCRs were removed. Using the MIRA antigens, annotated TCRs were further analysed by specific ORF or by position within an ORF. Breadth was defined as the number of annotated unique rearrangements divided by the total number of unique productive rearrangements, and depth was defined as the summed frequency of the annotated unique rearrangements. Group comparisons of TCR breadth used two-sided Wilcoxon rank-sum tests. The table comes from immuneACCESS by way of TCRdb, which keeps in-frame sequences with V and J called. Part of the clones is missing from these tables; in studies checked, under half for an unresolved V gene and the rest for unknown reasons. V, J and clone size reflect that table, while D and trimming were determined from the DNA. Within this sample are hundreds of thousands of clones, with around 92% of them counted one time only. The ten largest clones capture roughly 1.5% of the sample.

The junction carries 16 bases between V and J, which are trimmed by 0 bases and 5 bases respectively. CDR3 length: 15 amino acids, cysteine to phenylalanine. The kept DNA is CDR3 alone, 45 bases in frame from the first base. The germline V gene (reference sequence) specifies GTSNPN as CDR1 and SVGIG as CDR2. This clonotype was sampled from a person between 18 and 65 years old who received the Ad26.COV2.S COVID-19 vaccine or a placebo. The receptor chain draws on TRBV30 and TRBJ1-1; 5 matching bases give a weak D call of TRBD1. Sequencing was performed on peripheral blood, taken in a trial of Ad26.COV2.S vaccine versus placebo. The DNA reads as follows: TGTGCCTGGAGTGTACACCCAGGGATGTGGACTGAAGCTTTCTTT. Its product reads: CAWSVHPGMWTEAFF.